The subject of this entry is one TCR beta chain. The sample belongs to a study of control samples from healthy donors and cancer patients. Produced via immunoSEQ multiplex PCR; TCRdb's table is partial and in-frame only. The sample records approximately 94,000 clones, 86% being singletons. V dropped 2 bases and J dropped 3 bases, with 11 bases sitting between them. CDR3 length equals 14 residues. Germline V CDR1 and CDR2: ENHRY, SYGVKD. The gene calls are TRBV10-3 and TRBJ2-7; D is perhaps TRBD1 (5 bases). The material sequenced was blood. This receptor was obtained from a woman aged 45 to 65 in good health. The CDR3 DNA reads as TGTGCCATCAGTGAGAGTCAGGGCTTCTACGAGCAGTACTTC. It translates to CAISESQGFYEQYF.